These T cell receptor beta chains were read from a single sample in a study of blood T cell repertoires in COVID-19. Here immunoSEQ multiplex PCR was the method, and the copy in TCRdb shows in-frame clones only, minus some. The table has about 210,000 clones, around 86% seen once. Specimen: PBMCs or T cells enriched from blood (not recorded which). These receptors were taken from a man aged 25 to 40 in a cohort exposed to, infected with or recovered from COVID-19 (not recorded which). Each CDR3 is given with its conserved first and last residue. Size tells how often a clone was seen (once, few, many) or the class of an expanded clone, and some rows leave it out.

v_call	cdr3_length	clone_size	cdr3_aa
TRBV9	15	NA	CASSTQGGATYEQYF
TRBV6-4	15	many	CASSDSSGRTDTQYF
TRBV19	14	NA	CASSVDRGRSPLHF
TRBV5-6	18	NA	CASSHGLAGATYQETQYF
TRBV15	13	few	CATSGELAREQFF
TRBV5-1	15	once	CASSNGLAGTYEQYF
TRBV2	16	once	CASKLLAGGFTGELFF
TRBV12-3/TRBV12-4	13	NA	CASLKESTYGYTF
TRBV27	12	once	CAIGGPYNEQFF
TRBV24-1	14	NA	CATSAGASTDTQYF
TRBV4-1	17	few	CASSHPRTSGSTDTQYF
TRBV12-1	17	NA	CASGLGTGGRLDEKLFF
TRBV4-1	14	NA	CASSPGTGADTQYF
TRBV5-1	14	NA	CASSLARTNEKLFF
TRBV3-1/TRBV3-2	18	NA	CASSPWDPRGSATSRQYF
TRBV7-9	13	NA	CASSTPFADTQYF
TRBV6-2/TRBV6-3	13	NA	CASSYSFNQPQHF
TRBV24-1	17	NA	CATSEKPRTGRNTEAFF
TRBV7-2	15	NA	CASSLEWSRGGFMSF
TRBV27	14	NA	CASRFDRDPDTQYF
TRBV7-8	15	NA	CASSLGGAGTDTQYF
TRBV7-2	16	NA	CASSLFSASSYNEQFF
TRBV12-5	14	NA	CASGFGRGYNEQFF
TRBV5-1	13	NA	CASSLASTGELFF
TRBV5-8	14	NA	CASSRFLISYEQYF
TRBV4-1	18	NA	CASSQAFFRQDLTYEQYF
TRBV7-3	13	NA	CASSPGSGTEQFF
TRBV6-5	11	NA	CASTSGETQYF
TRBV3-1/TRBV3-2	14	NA	CASSPGLLNSPLHF
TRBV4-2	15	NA	CASSQGTSGVNEQFF
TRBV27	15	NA	CASSLLGGGLYEQYF